These 6 T cell receptor beta chains originate from one sample sequenced in a study of read filtering for tumor transcriptome and immune sequencing. The library was built from around 0.4 ug RNA with molecular barcoded adaptors for alpha/delta and beta/gamma chains. TCRdb reprocessed the reads with MiXCR, giving one entry per CDR3 protein. The sample lists 9,000 to 9,500 distinct CDR3 sequences, 15% to 20% occurring once. The sequenced sample consisted of a population of CD138-negative cells sorted from bone marrow. The receptor set was obtained from a donor aged 40 or older with multiple myeloma.

This clonotype has a count of ten or more. The J gene is TRBJ2-3, the V gene TRBV5-4; D possibly corresponds to TRBD2 (5 bases). The germline V and J ends were trimmed by 7 bases and 2 bases, with 8 bases remaining between them. CDR1 SGHNT and CDR2 YYREEE come from the germline V gene (reference sequence). There are 12 residues in the CDR3. The CDR3 protein is CASRGATDTQYF. DNA for the CDR3: TGTGCCAGCCGGGGAGCCACAGATACGCAGTATTTT. The variable domain in full, completed from reference TRBV5-4 and TRBJ2-3, reads ETGVTQSPTHLIKTRGQQVTLRCSSQSGHNTVSWYQQALGQGPQFIFQYYREEENGRGNFPPRFSGLQFPNYSSELNVNALELDDSALYLCASRGATDTQYFGPGTRLTVL.

Relative to its sample, this clonotype is medium-sized. The chain links TRBV7-6 to TRBJ2-1; 10 bases are shared with TRBD1. CDR3 length: 15 amino acids. V gave up 3 bases and J gave up 5 bases; unmatched junction bases: 4. The germline gives CDR1 SGHVS, CDR2 FNYEAQ. CDR3 residues: CASSLTGGFDNEQFF. The CDR3 coding sequence is TGTGCCAGCAGCTTGACAGGGGGCTTCGACAATGAGCAGTTCTTC.

This clonotype was recorded many times. In DNA form, the CDR3 reads TGCAGTGCTTCCGACGGGGGGGCCGGGGCAGATACGCAGTATTTT. Its translation: CSASDGGAGADTQYF. This chain joins TRBV20-1 and TRBJ2-3; 8 bases match TRBD2. After removal of 5 bases from V and 4 bases from J, the junction contained 11 bases not matched to a gene. CDR3 length: 15 amino acids. Per germline, CDR1 DFQATT and CDR2 SNEGSKA (reference sequence).

This clonotype was observed many times. The V call is TRBV5-1, the J call TRBJ1-1; D not resolved. The CDR3 totals 16 residues. Germline values: CDR1 SGHRS, CDR2 YFSETQ. With 6 bases removed from V and 0 bases from J, the gap between germline ends came to 18 bases. CDR3 loop: CASTLRAGAMNTEAFF. CDR3 in DNA: TGCGCCAGCACCCTGAGGGCAGGCGCCATGAACACTGAAGCTTTCTTT.

V usage is TRBV20-1 and J usage is TRBJ2-1; D is perhaps TRBD1 or TRBD2 (5 bases each). This CDR3 has 11 residues. Deletions cut 8 bases from V and 10 bases from J, with 15 bases between. The V gene's germline CDR1 is DFQATT and CDR2 SNEGSKA (reference sequence). The CDR3 spells CSSAEGSEQFF. CDR3 coding DNA: TGCAGTTCCGCCGAGGGGAGCGAGCAGTTCTTC.

This clonotype ranks as medium-sized. V usage is TRBV30 and J usage is TRBJ2-1; D uncertain. V lost 2 bases and J lost 7, with 9 bases in between. Germline assignment: CDR1 GTSNPN and CDR2 SVGIG (reference sequence). CDR3 length: 12 residues. The CDR3 nucleotides are TGTGCCTGGAGTCAGACCTTTAATGAGCAGTTCTTC. This codes for CAWSQTFNEQFF. The full variable domain, with the rest looked up from reference TRBV30 and TRBJ2-1, is SQTIHQWPATLVQPVGSPLSLECTVEGTSNPNLYWYRQAAGRGLQLLFYSVGIGQISSEVPQNLSASRPQDRQFILSSKKLLLSDSGFYLCAWSQTFNEQFFGPGTRLTVL.